These 32 T cell receptor beta chains came from one sample sequenced in a study of cytomegalovirus exposure and HLA in healthy donors. Primers: 60 Vbeta forward and 13 Jbeta reverse. Measured with immunoSEQ multiplex PCR; TCRdb has only the in-frame clones, and not every one. The sample records 85,000 to 100,000 clones, just under 85% being singletons. Source material: PBMCs. The receptors originated from a woman under 30 in good health and CMV-seropositive.

This chain connects TRBV6-5 to TRBJ2-3; D not certain. This CDR3 has 13 residues. The V end was cut by 0 bases, the J end by 4 bases, with 5 bases between. Germline CDR1 reads MNHEY; CDR2 reads SVGAGI. The CDR3 DNA is TGTGCCAGCAGTTACTCCCTAGCAGATACGCAGTATTTT. It specifies CASSYSLADTQYF.

The chain combines TRBV5-1 with TRBJ2-1; 14 bases are shared with TRBD2. From germline, CDR1 is SGHRS and CDR2 YFSETQ. The V gene end was trimmed by 0 bases and the J gene end by 5 bases; junction bases not matched to a gene: 1. This CDR3 comprises 16 residues. CDR3 DNA: TGCGCCAGCAGCTTGGGACTAGCGGGAGGGGACAATGAGCAGTTCTTC. This gives the protein CASSLGLAGGDNEQFF. The full variable domain, completed using reference TRBV5-1 and TRBJ2-1, is KAGVTQTPRYLIKTRGQQVTLSCSPISGHRSVSWYQQTPGQGLQFLFEYFSETQRNKGNFPGRFSGRQFSNSRSEMNVSTLELGDSALYLCASSLGLAGGDNEQFFGPGTRLTVL.

The rearrangement links TRBV5-1 to TRBJ1-3; TRBD1 is a possible D gene (5 bases). Trimming removed 1 base from V and 0 bases from J, with 14 bases in between. The CDR3 is 17 amino acids. The germline CDR1 and CDR2 sequences are SGHRS and YFSETQ. CDR3 bases: TGCGCCAGCAGCTTGCGAGGGGACTTCAGCTCTGGAAACACCATATATTTT. Protein product: CASSLRGDFSSGNTIYF.

V and J are TRBV2 and TRBJ2-1; TRBD2 might be the D (5 bases). The ends were cut back, 6 bases at V and 2 bases at J, with 14 bases in the middle. The CDR3 runs to 15 residues. CDR1 SNHLY and CDR2 FYNNEI come from the germline V gene. The CDR3 loop reads CASRTRVVPYNEQFF. For the CDR3, the DNA is TGTGCCAGCAGGACGAGGGTAGTTCCCTACAATGAGCAGTTCTTC.

CDR3: CASQKNTGELFF. The CDR3 nucleotides are TGTGCCAGTCAGAAGAACACCGGGGAGCTGTTTTTT. V usage is TRBV19 and J usage is TRBJ2-2, with D unresolved. This CDR3 is built from 12 residues. V dropped 8 bases and J dropped 1 base, with 5 bases sitting between them. Germline V CDR1 and CDR2: LNHDA, SQIVND (reference sequence).

This clone was picked up many times. The rearrangement joins TRBV18 to TRBJ2-1; 10 bases are a match to TRBD1. Trimming took 2 bases from V and 5 from J; bases not matched to a gene: 12. CDR1 and CDR2 (germline): KGHSH, LQKENI. This CDR3 comprises 18 residues. CDR3 DNA: TGTGCCAGCTCACCAAAGGCCCCGGGACAGGGGACTAACAATGAGCAGTTCTTC. Protein sequence: CASSPKAPGQGTNNEQFF.

This clone was observed a few times. V and J are TRBV10-1 and TRBJ1-1; unclear D gene. The germline gives CDR1 WNHNN, CDR2 SYGVQD (reference sequence). With 6 bases removed from V and 5 bases from J, the gap between germline ends came to 13 bases. The CDR3 has 13 residues. The CDR3 protein is CASSSTGFTEAFF. In DNA, the CDR3 is TGCGCCAGCAGCAGTACGGGTTTTACTGAAGCTTTCTTT.

This clone was seen more than once but under ten times. The V and J genes are TRBV5-1 and TRBJ2-2; 8 bases map to TRBD2. After removal of 6 bases from V and 4 bases from J, the junction contained 11 bases not matched to a gene. This CDR3 comprises 16 residues. Germline lookup yields CDR1 SGHRS and CDR2 YFSETQ. The CDR3 sequence: CASTPGGGASTGELFF. The CDR3 DNA is TGCGCCAGCACCCCGGGGGGGGGCGCGAGCACCGGGGAGCTGTTTTTT.

The chain combines TRBV6-5 with TRBJ2-7; D is possibly TRBD2 (5 bases). The CDR3 contains 14 residues. In germline, CDR1 is MNHEY, CDR2 SVGAGI. Trimming pared 6 bases from V and 2 bases from J, leaving 14 bases between. The CDR3 nucleotides read TGTGCCAGCAGCCTTACAGCGGCAACCTACGAGCAGTACTTC. It is translated as CASSLTAATYEQYF.

This chain uses TRBV28 with TRBJ2-5, with 7 bases lining up with TRBD2. Germline CDR1 and CDR2: MDHEN and SYDVKM. Germline trimming cut 3 bases from V and 2 bases from J; bases unmatched to any gene: 9. This CDR3 has 16 residues. CDR3 residues: CASSFRVGGLQETQYF. CDR3 nucleotides: TGTGCCAGCAGTTTTCGGGTGGGGGGGTTACAAGAGACCCAGTACTTC.

The chain has TRBV4-1 and TRBJ1-2; D gene ambiguous. Per the germline V gene, CDR1 is MGHRA and CDR2 is YSYEKL. V was shortened by 0 bases and J by 0 bases, with 8 bases between the two germline ends. The CDR3 runs 15 residues. The CDR3 DNA is TGCGCCAGCAGCCAAGATCCAGGCACTAACTATGGCTACACCTTC. Translated, it gives CASSQDPGTNYGYTF.

This clone was found a few times. The V call is TRBV2, the J call TRBJ1-4; unclear D gene. The CDR3 is 13 residues long. Germline V gene sequence: CDR1 SNHLY, CDR2 FYNNEI. The V end lost 6 bases, the J end lost 5 bases, and 10 bases lay between the germline ends. CDR3 in amino acids: CASRGPANEKLFF. CDR3 in DNA: TGTGCCAGCAGGGGCCCGGCCAATGAAAAACTGTTTTTT. Supplemented by reference TRBV2 and TRBJ1-4, the full variable domain reads EPEVTQTPSHQVTQMGQEVILRCVPISNHLYFYWYRQILGQKVEFLVSFYNNEISEKSEIFDDQFSVERPDGSNFTLKIRSTKLEDSAMYFCASRGPANEKLFFGSGTQLSVL.

This clone has just one count. The chain recombines TRBV2 with TRBJ1-1; D may be TRBD1 (6 bases). V was trimmed by 5 bases and J by 1 base, leaving 8 bases between them. CDR3 length: 13 amino acids. CDR1 SNHLY and CDR2 FYNNEI come from the germline V gene. The CDR3 is CASSKQGNTEAFF. DNA of the CDR3: TGTGCCAGCAGTAAACAGGGGAACACTGAAGCTTTCTTT.

This chain uses TRBV28 with TRBJ2-7; 9 bases map to TRBD2. Germline CDR1 and CDR2: MDHEN and SYDVKM. Trimming removed 6 bases from V and 7 bases from J; junction bases left unmatched: 10. The CDR3 totals 14 residues. The CDR3 DNA reads TGTGCCAGCAGAAGAGCTAGCGGGATCGGTGAGCAGTACTTC. It yields the protein CASRRASGIGEQYF. Full variable domain (missing parts from reference TRBV28 and TRBJ2-7): DVKVTQSSRYLVKRTGEKVFLECVQDMDHENMFWYRQDPGLGLRLIYFSYDVKMKEKGDIPEGYSVSREKKERFSLILESASTNQTSMYLCASRRASGIGEQYFGPGTRLTVT.

This clone has a single count. The J gene is TRBJ2-3, the V gene TRBV5-1, with 7 positions matching TRBD2. This CDR3 is built from 15 residues. Germline V gene sequence: CDR1 SGHRS, CDR2 YFSETQ. V lost 4 bases to trimming and J lost 0 bases; unmatched junction nucleotides: 5. The CDR3 loop reads CASSKTSHSTDTQYF. CDR3 DNA: TGCGCCAGCAGCAAGACTAGCCATAGCACAGATACGCAGTATTTT.

J is TRBJ2-7 and V is TRBV27; no definite D call. Germline CDR1 MNHEY, CDR2 SMNVEV (reference sequence). This CDR3 contains 16 residues. V shed 6 bases and J shed 0 bases, with 18 bases lying between them. The CDR3 reads CASRVYGGLDSYEQYF. CDR3 DNA sequence: TGTGCCAGCAGGGTCTATGGTGGGCTGGACTCCTACGAGCAGTACTTC.

This clone has only a few counts. The genes are TRBV5-4 and TRBJ2-1, with D tentatively TRBD2 (6 bases). The CDR3 runs to 16 residues. The V end lost 1 base, the J end lost 2 bases, and 13 bases lay between the germline ends. Germline V gives CDR1 SGHNT, CDR2 YYREEE (reference sequence). The CDR3 reads CASSLSVAVTYNEQFF. CDR3 sequence (DNA): TGTGCCAGCAGCTTGTCGGTAGCGGTCACCTACAATGAGCAGTTCTTC.

This chain uses TRBV28 with TRBJ1-1; D remains unclear. The germline V gene encodes CDR1 MDHEN and CDR2 SYDVKM. This CDR3 has 14 amino acids. Trimming removed 2 bases at V and 3 bases at J, with 10 bases between. The chain's CDR3 is CASSLIPRDTEAFF. CDR3 in DNA: TGTGCCAGCAGTTTAATTCCCCGGGACACTGAAGCTTTCTTT.

This chain joins TRBV27 and TRBJ1-2; D gene unclear. The CDR3 runs 17 residues. Between the trimmed V and J ends, which lost 3 bases and 0 bases, there was a span of 17 bases. CDR1 is MNHEY, CDR2 SMNVEV, per germline (reference sequence). The CDR3 DNA reads TGTGCCAGCAGTTTTTTAACTGGGCCAGTACCTAACTATGGCTACACCTTC. Residues: CASSFLTGPVPNYGYTF.

The chain is built from TRBV13 and TRBJ1-1, with 7 bases aligning to TRBD1. Trimming removed 5 bases from V and 1 base from J; junction bases left unmatched: 7. Per germline, CDR1 PRHDT and CDR2 FYEKMQ (reference sequence). The CDR3 has 15 residues. The chain's CDR3 is CASSPPTGANTEAFF. CDR3 sequence (DNA): TGTGCCAGCAGCCCACCTACAGGGGCGAACACTGAAGCTTTCTTT.

The chain combines TRBV6-1 with TRBJ1-6; no definite D call. Germline V gives CDR1 MNHNS, CDR2 SASEGT. Trimming stripped 2 bases from V and 7 bases from J, with 15 bases between. The CDR3 consists of 16 residues. CDR3 nucleotide sequence: TGTGCCAGCAGTGAATCAGGAGGGTTTAGGAATTCACCCCTCCACTTT. It yields the protein CASSESGGFRNSPLHF.

The chain uses TRBV27 and TRBJ2-3, with D possibly matching TRBD1 (6 bases). The V end lost 2 bases, the J end lost 0 bases, and 9 bases lay between the germline ends. This CDR3 has 15 residues. Germline CDR1 and CDR2: MNHEY and SMNVEV (reference sequence). The CDR3 sequence is CASSLRGTSTDTQYF. DNA of the CDR3: TGTGCCAGCAGTTTAAGGGGGACCAGCACAGATACGCAGTATTTT.

The rearrangement links TRBV6-5 to TRBJ1-2, with a tentative D call TRBD1 (6 bases). Trimming removed 6 bases at V and 8 bases at J, with 13 bases between. The CDR3 is made up of 12 amino acids. Germline V lookup: CDR1 MNHEY, CDR2 SVGAGI. The DNA of the CDR3 is TGTGCCAGCAGGGAACAGGGTTGGGGCTACACCTTC. It translates to CASREQGWGYTF.

This clone came up a few times. This rearrangement joins TRBV7-2 to TRBJ1-2, with a weak D call TRBD1 (6 bases). Trimming stripped 6 bases from V and 2 bases from J, with 10 bases between. The CDR3 has 13 amino acids. The germline V gene encodes CDR1 SGHTA and CDR2 FQGNSA. CDR3 region: CASRFQGNYGYTF. Here the CDR3 DNA reads TGTGCCAGCAGATTTCAGGGGAACTATGGCTACACCTTC.

The chain is built from TRBV15 and TRBJ2-3, with a weak D call TRBD1 (5 bases). Germline assignment: CDR1 LNHNV and CDR2 YYDKDF (reference sequence). The V end lost 0 bases, the J end lost 1 base, and 23 bases lay between the germline ends. This CDR3 is built from 20 residues. CDR3 sequence: CATSRDVWVESRAGTDTQYF. The CDR3 DNA follows: TGTGCCACCAGCAGAGATGTTTGGGTAGAGTCCAGGGCAGGCACAGATACGCAGTATTTT.

The V call is TRBV5-1, the J call TRBJ1-2, with 10 bases lining up with TRBD1. CDR1 SGHRS and CDR2 YFSETQ come from the germline V gene. This CDR3 has 15 amino acids. V lost 3 bases and J lost 7; bases outside the gene matches: 9. This chain's CDR3 is CASSYSGTGVFGYTF. CDR3 in DNA: TGCGCCAGCAGCTACTCCGGGACAGGGGTTTTTGGCTACACCTTC.

This clone appeared once. V gene TRBV5-1 combines with J gene TRBJ2-5, with D uncertain. V lost 2 bases to trimming and J lost 1 base, with 6 bases between them. The CDR3 covers 13 residues. Germline V gives CDR1 SGHRS, CDR2 YFSETQ. CDR3 DNA: TGCGCCAGCAGCTTCACAGTCCAAGAGACCCAGTACTTC. Protein sequence: CASSFTVQETQYF.

The V gene is TRBV5-1, the J gene TRBJ2-7; D perhaps matches TRBD2 (5 bases). V was cut by 3 bases and J by 3 bases, with 13 bases left in between. Per the germline V gene, CDR1 is SGHRS and CDR2 is YFSETQ. The CDR3 totals 14 residues. The CDR3 bases are TGCGCCAGCAGCTGGCGGGCTGGAGACTACGAGCAGTACTTC. This translates into CASSWRAGDYEQYF.

The chain is built from TRBV27 and TRBJ1-5; possible D gene TRBD1, 5 bases. This CDR3 contains 17 residues. The V end lost 6 bases, the J end lost 4 bases, and 22 bases lay between the germline ends. Germline lookup yields CDR1 MNHEY and CDR2 SMNVEV (reference sequence). The CDR3 sequence: CASRRSAVRGLNQPQHF. The CDR3, as DNA: TGTGCCAGCAGACGTTCCGCAGTGCGGGGGTTAAATCAGCCCCAGCATTTT.

This clone was counted a few times. The J gene is TRBJ1-5, the V gene TRBV2, with 8 bases fitting TRBD1. J was trimmed by 0 bases and V by 3 bases; bases with no gene match: 1. Germline assignment: CDR1 SNHLY and CDR2 FYNNEI. The CDR3 covers 15 residues. The CDR3 DNA is TGTGCCAGCAGTGACAGGGGGCCTAGCAATCAGCCCCAGCATTTT. Translation: CASSDRGPSNQPQHF.

The V and J genes are TRBV6-5 and TRBJ1-2; D is unclear. Germline V gives CDR1 MNHEY, CDR2 SVGAGI. V lost 5 bases and J lost 0, with 10 bases in between. The CDR3 consists of 14 residues. The CDR3 coding sequence is TGTGCCAGCAGTAGAACTGGAGCTAACTATGGCTACACCTTC. It codes for CASSRTGANYGYTF.

The CDR3 nucleotides are TGTGCCAGCCTAGGGGGCGCTTCTGAAGCTTTCTTT. Residues: CASLGGASEAFF. The gene calls are TRBV28 and TRBJ1-1, with 7 bases identical to TRBD1. V lost 8 bases to trimming and J lost 6 bases; unmatched junction nucleotides: 6. The CDR3 totals 12 residues. Germline lookup yields CDR1 MDHEN and CDR2 SYDVKM.